The source of this T cell receptor (beta chain) is a study of T cell responses to AZD1222 COVID-19 vaccine. V dropped 0 bases and J dropped 5 bases, with 12 bases sitting between them. Germline V gene lookup returns CDR1 SGHNT and CDR2 YYREEE (reference sequence). The CDR3 has 14 amino acids. Using immunoSEQ multiplex PCR, the repertoire was profiled, and TCRdb retains in-frame clones only, with some absent. The sample shows about 160,000 clones, roughly 90% of them seen only once. General study points: Most donors were white British and more were female, and clonal diversity was possibly underestimated.

Regarding this clone: What it recognizes is unknown.

Here the sequenced sample was peripheral blood, taken on day 0 of AZD1222 vaccination. The receptor's source is an adult in good health. The J gene is TRBJ2-7, the V gene TRBV5-4; D gene ambiguous. The CDR3 is CASSLGQVVDEQYF. The CDR3 DNA reads TGTGCCAGCAGCTTGGGCCAGGTCGTAGACGAGCAGTACTTC. The full variable domain, its missing parts supplied by reference TRBV5-4 and TRBJ2-7, is ETGVTQSPTHLIKTRGQQVTLRCSSQSGHNTVSWYQQALGQGPQFIFQYYREEENGRGNFPPRFSGLQFPNYSSELNVNALELDDSALYLCASSLGQVVDEQYFGPGTRLTVT.